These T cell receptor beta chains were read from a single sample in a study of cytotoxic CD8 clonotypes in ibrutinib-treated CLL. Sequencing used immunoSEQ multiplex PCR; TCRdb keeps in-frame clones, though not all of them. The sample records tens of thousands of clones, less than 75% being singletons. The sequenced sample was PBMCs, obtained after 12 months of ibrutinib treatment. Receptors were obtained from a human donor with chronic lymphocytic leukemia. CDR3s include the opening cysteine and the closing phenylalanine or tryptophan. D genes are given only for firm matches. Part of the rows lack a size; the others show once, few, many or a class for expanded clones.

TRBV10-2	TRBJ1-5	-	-	CASSGGVGQPQHF	TGCGCCAGCAGTGGGGGGGTGGGTCAGCCCCAGCATTTT
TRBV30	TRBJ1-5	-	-	CAWSEDSPNQPQHF	TGTGCCTGGAGCGAAGACAGTCCCAATCAGCCCCAGCATTTT
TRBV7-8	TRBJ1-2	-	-	CASSLGLESGYTF	TGTGCCAGCAGCTTAGGACTAGAAAGTGGCTACACCTTC
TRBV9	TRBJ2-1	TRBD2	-	CASSRLAAYNEQFF	TGTGCCAGCAGTCGACTAGCGGCCTACAATGAGCAGTTCTTC
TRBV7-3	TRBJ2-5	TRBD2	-	CASSLSGTGGETQYF	TGTGCCAGCAGCTTAAGTGGTACGGGAGGAGAGACCCAGTACTTC
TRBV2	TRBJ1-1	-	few	CASSERGLAEAFF	TGTGCCAGCAGTGAGCGGGGGTTGGCTGAAGCTTTCTTT
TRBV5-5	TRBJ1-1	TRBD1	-	CASGPPGTGWANTEAFF	TGTGCCAGCGGACCACCCGGGACAGGATGGGCGAACACTGAAGCTTTCTTT
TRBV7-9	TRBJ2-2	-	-	CASSPSTGELFF	TGTGCCAGCAGCCCGAGCACCGGGGAGCTGTTTTTT
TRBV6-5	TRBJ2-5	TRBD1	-	CASSGQGRQETQYF	TGTGCCAGCAGTGGACAGGGGCGACAAGAGACCCAGTACTTC
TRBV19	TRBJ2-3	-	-	CASTVWEGGADTQYF	TGTGCCAGTACCGTGTGGGAGGGGGGCGCAGATACGCAGTATTTT
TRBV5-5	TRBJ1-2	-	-	CASSLGRPYGYTF	TGTGCCAGCAGCTTGGGAAGGCCCTATGGCTACACCTTC
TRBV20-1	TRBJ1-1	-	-	CSARNSFEAFF	TGCAGTGCTAGAAATTCCTTTGAAGCTTTCTTT
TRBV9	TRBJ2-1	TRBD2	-	CASSVDLAGARGQFF	TGTGCCAGCAGCGTAGACCTAGCGGGAGCACGGGGGCAGTTCTTC
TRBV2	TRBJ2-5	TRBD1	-	CASSERGLTLYF	TGTGCCAGCAGTGAAAGGGGGCTAACCCTGTACTTC
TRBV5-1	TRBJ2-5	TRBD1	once	CASSLTTGGEGTQYF	TGCGCCAGCAGCCTGACGACAGGGGGTGAAGGGACCCAGTACTTC
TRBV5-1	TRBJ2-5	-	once	CASSPPLGLEETQYF	TGCGCCAGCAGCCCCCCTTTGGGGTTAGAAGAGACCCAGTACTTC
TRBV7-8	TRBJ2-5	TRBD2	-	CASSLATSGFQETQYF	TGTGCCAGCAGCTTAGCGACTAGCGGGTTCCAAGAGACCCAGTACTTC
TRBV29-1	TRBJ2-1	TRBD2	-	CSVGPAGGIYNEQFF	TGCAGCGTTGGTCCAGCGGGAGGAATCTACAATGAGCAGTTCTTC
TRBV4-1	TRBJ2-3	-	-	CASSQDGGGTPLRTQYF	TGCGCCAGCAGCCAAGACGGCGGCGGGACGCCTCTTCGGACGCAGTATTTT
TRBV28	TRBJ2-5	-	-	CASSFDPGVTTQYF	TGTGCCAGCAGTTTTGACCCGGGCGTAACGACCCAGTACTTC
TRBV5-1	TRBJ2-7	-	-	CASSFGGTTYEQYF	TGCGCCAGCAGCTTTGGCGGTACTACCTACGAGCAGTACTTC
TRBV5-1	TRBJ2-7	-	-	CASSALGRIYEQYF	TGCGCCAGCAGCGCCCTCGGACGGATCTACGAGCAGTACTTC
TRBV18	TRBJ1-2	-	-	CASSPRDGGYTF	TGTGCCAGCTCACCCCGGGACGGTGGCTACACCTTC
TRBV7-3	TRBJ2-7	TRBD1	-	CASSFSGQGQDEQYF	TGTGCCAGCAGTTTTTCCGGACAGGGCCAGGACGAGCAGTACTTC
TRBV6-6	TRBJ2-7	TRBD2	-	CASRERDPPYEQYF	TGTGCCAGCAGGGAGCGGGACCCTCCCTACGAGCAGTACTTC
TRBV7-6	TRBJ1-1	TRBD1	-	CASSLSTGAAHTEAFF	TGTGCCAGCAGCTTATCGACAGGGGCCGCGCACACTGAAGCTTTCTTT
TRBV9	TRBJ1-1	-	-	CASSPGGQGRAFF	TGTGCCAGCAGCCCCGGGGGGCAGGGACGCGCTTTCTTT
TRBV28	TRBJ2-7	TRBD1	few	CASISLKDRGTYEQYF	TGTGCCAGCATTTCCTTAAAGGACAGGGGGACCTACGAGCAGTACTTC
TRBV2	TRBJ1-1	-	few	CASTPFGNTEAFF	TGTGCCAGCACCCCCTTTGGGAACACTGAAGCTTTCTTT